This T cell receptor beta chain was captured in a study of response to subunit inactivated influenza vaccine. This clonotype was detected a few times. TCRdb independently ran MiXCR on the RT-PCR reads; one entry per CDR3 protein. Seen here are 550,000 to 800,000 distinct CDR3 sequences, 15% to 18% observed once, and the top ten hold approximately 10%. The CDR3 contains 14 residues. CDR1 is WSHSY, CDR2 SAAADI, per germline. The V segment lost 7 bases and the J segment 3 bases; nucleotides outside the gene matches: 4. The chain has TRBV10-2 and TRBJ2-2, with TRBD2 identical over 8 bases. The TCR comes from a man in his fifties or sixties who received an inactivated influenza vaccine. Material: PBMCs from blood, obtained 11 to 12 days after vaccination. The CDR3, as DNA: TGCGCCAGCACGGGGGGGGCCTACACCGGGGAGCTGTTTTTT. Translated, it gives CASTGGAYTGELFF.